The T cell receptor (beta chain) described here comes from a study of T cell repertoires in cytomegalovirus infection. Study overall: Indications of both CMV infection and matching HLA type were provided by public TCR beta signatures. Study-level points and caveats: In two of eight donors, the top clonotype was HLA-C-restricted CMV-specific. Carriers of CMV and the relevant HLA type were discriminated by public TCR beta frequency.

This clonotype was detected a few times. Its antigen is not identified. The CDR3 covers 11 residues. CDR1 SQVTM and CDR2 ANQGSEA come from the germline V gene. V lost 5 bases, J lost 5 bases, and 8 bases lay in between. TCRdb reanalysed the reads using MiXCR and keeps one entry per CDR3 protein. The sample contains around 540,000 distinct CDR3 sequences, roughly a third of which appear only once. This sequence joins TRBV29-1 and TRBJ2-3, with D unclear. The sequence was obtained from a human donor in good health (CMV status not recorded). Some clones in this sample may be carry-over from other donors' samples. The sequences come from cultured PBMCs, collected from culture after CMV antigen stimulation. As DNA, the CDR3 is TGCAGCGTTAATCGTTTAGATACGCAGTATTTT. Residues: CSVNRLDTQYF.